Following are 22 T cell receptor beta chains from one sample sequenced in a study of blood T cell repertoires in COVID-19. Method: immunoSEQ multiplex PCR; TCRdb's copy keeps in-frame clones and lacks some. This sample has 98,000 or so clones, with about nine tenths found just once. Specimen: peripheral blood. These receptors were obtained from a human donor in a cohort sampled during active COVID-19.

CDR3 nucleotide sequence: TGTGCCAGCAGCCCGCCGCCCCTAGCGGGAGGTTGGAGAGAGACCCAGTACTTC. Translated, it gives CASSPPPLAGGWRETQYF. V gene TRBV3-1 (or the pseudogene TRBV3-2) combines with J gene TRBJ2-5; 11 positions agree with TRBD2. Looked up from germline, CDR1 is LGHDT and CDR2 is YNNKEL (reference sequence). V dropped 4 bases and J dropped 4; count of bases not matched to a gene: 14. The CDR3 has 18 amino acids.

This clone came up a few times. This chain links TRBV7-9 with TRBJ1-1; weak D call: TRBD1 (5 bases). The V gene's germline CDR1 is SEHNR and CDR2 FQNEAQ (reference sequence). Trimming stripped 5 bases from V and 0 bases from J, with 10 bases between. The CDR3 loop spans 14 amino acids. The CDR3 nucleotides are TGTGCCAGCAGCCCCGCGGGGGTGAACACTGAAGCTTTCTTT. It codes for CASSPAGVNTEAFF.

The chain combines TRBV5-6 with TRBJ2-1, with a tentative D call TRBD2 (5 bases). Trimming cost V 4 bases and J 4 bases, with 15 bases left between them. This CDR3 is 15 amino acids long. Germline lookup yields CDR1 SGHDT and CDR2 YYEEEE. The CDR3 protein is CASSPVSGSYNEQFF. The DNA of the CDR3 is TGTGCCAGCAGCCCGGTCAGCGGATCTTACAATGAGCAGTTCTTC.

The J gene is TRBJ1-1, the V gene TRBV5-1; the D is unclear. In germline, CDR1 is SGHRS, CDR2 YFSETQ. V was cut by 0 bases and J by 0 bases, with 9 bases left in between. This CDR3 is built from 15 residues. CDR3 loop: CASSLGTYMNTEAFF. DNA for the CDR3: TGCGCCAGCAGCTTGGGTACCTATATGAACACTGAAGCTTTCTTT.

The genes are TRBV6-5 and TRBJ2-1, with 7 bases aligning to TRBD2. Germline lookup yields CDR1 MNHEY and CDR2 SVGAGI. The CDR3 covers 16 residues. V was clipped by 2 bases and J by 3 bases; unmatched bases: 7. The CDR3 DNA reads as TGTGCCAGCAGTTACCGCGGGACTACCCTCTACAATGAGCAGTTCTTC. Its protein is CASSYRGTTLYNEQFF.

The chain is built from TRBV6-5 and TRBJ1-1, with 8 bases lining up with TRBD1. The CDR3 runs 14 residues. V lost 6 bases, J lost 12 bases, and 15 bases stayed unmatched. Germline assignment: CDR1 MNHEY and CDR2 SVGAGI. CDR3 loop: CASSALDRVIETFF. CDR3 bases: TGTGCCAGCAGCGCCTTGGACAGGGTAATCGAAACTTTCTTT.

This sequence joins TRBV11-3 and TRBJ2-3, with D tentatively TRBD1 (5 bases). The ends were cut back, 8 bases at V and 2 bases at J, with 11 bases in the middle. This CDR3 is 13 amino acids long. The germline CDR1 and CDR2 sequences are SGHNT and YENEEA. The CDR3: CASGMGLTDTQYF. CDR3 DNA: TGTGCCAGCGGAATGGGGCTCACAGATACGCAGTATTTT.

The chain carries TRBV6-5 and TRBJ1-2, with a possible D match to TRBD1 (6 bases). Germline CDR1 and CDR2: MNHEY and SVGAGI. The CDR3 consists of 15 residues. Trimming shortened V by 7 bases and J by 0 bases, and 15 bases separated the two germline ends. CDR3 bases: TGTGCCAGCACCCCCACGGACAGCACTAACTATGGCTACACCTTC. Its translation: CASTPTDSTNYGYTF.

The chain carries TRBV7-8 and TRBJ2-5, with D tentatively TRBD2 (6 bases). CDR3 length: 16 amino acids. V lost 0 bases and J 1 base, leaving 12 bases between the germline ends. CDR1 is SGHVS and CDR2 is FQNEAQ in the germline V gene. DNA of the CDR3: TGTGCCAGCAGCTTAGCTGTGGGGGGAAGCCAAGAGACCCAGTACTTC. Protein sequence: CASSLAVGGSQETQYF. Full variable domain (missing parts from reference TRBV7-8 and TRBJ2-5): GAGVSQSPRYKVAKRGQDVALRCDPISGHVSLFWYQQALGQGPEFLTYFQNEAQLDKSGLPSDRFFAERPEGSVSTLKIQRTQQEDSAVYLCASSLAVGGSQETQYFGPGTRLLVL.

The V and J genes are TRBV9 and TRBJ2-1; TRBD2 agrees at 13 bases. The junction had 0 bases not matched to a gene; V was cut back by 0 bases and J by 0 bases. The CDR3 length is 17 residues. The germline V gene encodes CDR1 SGDLS and CDR2 YYNGEE. CDR3: CASSVGTSGSSYNEQFF. The CDR3 nucleotides read TGTGCCAGCAGCGTAGGGACTAGCGGGAGCTCCTACAATGAGCAGTTCTTC.

The V gene is TRBV19, the J gene TRBJ2-4; D is perhaps TRBD1 (6 bases). Looked up from germline, CDR1 is LNHDA and CDR2 is SQIVND (reference sequence). The CDR3 is made up of 14 amino acids. V was trimmed by 3 bases and J by 5 bases, leaving 11 bases between them. The CDR3 loop is CASSIYTGQNIQYF. CDR3 sequence (DNA): TGTGCCAGTAGTATCTACACAGGGCAAAACATTCAGTACTTC. The whole variable domain, filled in from reference TRBV19 and TRBJ2-4, reads DGGITQSPKYLFRKEGQNVTLSCEQNLNHDAMYWYRQDPGQGLRLIYYSQIVNDFQKGDIAEGYSVSREKKESFPLTVTSAQKNPTAFYLCASSIYTGQNIQYFGAGTRLSVL.

V is TRBV19 and J is TRBJ1-5; the match to TRBD1 covers 8 bases. The CDR3 sequence is 16 residues long. CDR1 is LNHDA, CDR2 SQIVND, per germline (reference sequence). The trim removed 5 bases at V and 5 bases at J, leaving 11 bases unmatched. The CDR3 DNA reads as TGTGCCAGTAGTCAGGGCAGGGGGCGCGGGGATCAGCCCCAGCATTTT. Its translation is CASSQGRGRGDQPQHF.

Only a few counts were recorded for this clone. The V and J genes are TRBV29-1 and TRBJ1-5, with D unclear. Germline CDR1 and CDR2: SQVTM and ANQGSEA. The V and J ends lost 6 bases and 0 bases respectively, with 12 bases between them. The CDR3 sequence is 14 residues long. The CDR3: CSVAPGTSNQPQHF. The CDR3 DNA follows: TGCAGCGTCGCTCCGGGAACTAGCAATCAGCCCCAGCATTTT. The full variable domain, completed using reference TRBV29-1 and TRBJ1-5, is SAVISQKPSRDICQRGTSLTIQCQVDSQVTMMFWYRQQPGQSLTLIATANQGSEATYESGFVIDKFPISRPNLTFSTLTVSNMSPEDSSIYLCSVAPGTSNQPQHFGDGTRLSIL.

This chain links TRBV11-3 with TRBJ2-3; 14 nucleotides align to TRBD2. CDR3 length equals 16 residues. V trimming: 4 bases; J trimming: 3 bases; junction bases outside the gene matches: 3. Looked up from germline, CDR1 is SGHNT and CDR2 is YENEEA. CDR3 nucleotide sequence: TGTGCCAGCAGCTCTGGGACTAGCGGGAGTACAGATACGCAGTATTTT. It translates to CASSSGTSGSTDTQYF. The whole variable domain, filled in from reference TRBV11-3 and TRBJ2-3, reads EAGVVQSPRYKIIEKKQPVAFWCNPISGHNTLYWYLQNLGQGPELLIRYENEEAVDDSQLPKDRFSAERLKGVDSTLKIQPAELGDSAVYLCASSSGTSGSTDTQYFGPGTRLTVL.

The gene calls are TRBV6-6 and TRBJ1-2, with D possibly matching TRBD1 (6 bases). CDR1 and CDR2 from the germline V gene are MNHNY and SVGAGI (reference sequence). There are 12 residues in the CDR3. With 6 bases removed from V and 5 bases from J, the gap between germline ends came to 10 bases. As DNA, the CDR3 is TGTGCCAGCAGAGCAGGGGAATATGGCTACACCTTC. Translation: CASRAGEYGYTF.

The chain combines TRBV5-6 with TRBJ2-1; TRBD1 matches 8 bases. The CDR3 contains 14 residues. The trim removed 6 bases at V and 7 bases at J, leaving 9 bases unmatched. Germline values: CDR1 SGHDT, CDR2 YYEEEE. The CDR3 here is CASIGQGISNEQFF. CDR3 coding DNA: TGTGCCAGCATAGGACAGGGAATTAGTAATGAGCAGTTCTTC.

V and J are TRBV27 and TRBJ2-7, with TRBD2 matching 11 bases. CDR1 and CDR2 (germline): MNHEY, SMNVEV (reference sequence). V lost 5 bases and J lost 7; bases outside the gene matches: 16. The CDR3 length is 17 residues. CDR3 sequence: CASSRTLLAGGPGEQYF. CDR3 DNA: TGTGCCAGCAGTCGCACACTTTTAGCGGGAGGGCCTGGGGAGCAGTACTTC.

This rearrangement joins TRBV2 to TRBJ2-7; unclear D gene. The CDR3 totals 12 residues. Germline values: CDR1 SNHLY, CDR2 FYNNEI. V was clipped by 7 bases and J by 3 bases, with 10 bases between them. CDR3 sequence reads: CASNPGLYEQYF. The CDR3 DNA follows: TGTGCCAGCAACCCGGGTCTCTACGAGCAGTACTTC.

The rearrangement links TRBV2 to TRBJ1-3; D not resolved. This CDR3 has 16 amino acids. Germline assignment: CDR1 SNHLY and CDR2 FYNNEI. V lost 7 bases to trimming and J lost 2 bases, with 18 bases between them. The CDR3 loop is CASKPTTGGAGNTIYF. The DNA for the CDR3 is TGTGCCAGCAAGCCGACTACGGGAGGAGCTGGAAACACCATATATTTT. The variable domain in full, with the rest retrieved from reference TRBV2 and TRBJ1-3, is EPEVTQTPSHQVTQMGQEVILRCVPISNHLYFYWYRQILGQKVEFLVSFYNNEISEKSEIFDDQFSVERPDGSNFTLKIRSTKLEDSAMYFCASKPTTGGAGNTIYFGEGSWLTVV.

The chain couples TRBV6-2 or TRBV6-3 to TRBJ1-2; TRBD1 agrees at 9 bases. V was pared by 5 bases and J by 4 bases, with 8 bases of the junction left unmatched. The CDR3 loop spans 15 amino acids. Germline CDR1 reads MNHEY; CDR2 reads SVGEGT. The CDR3 loop reads CASSRPTGGGYGYTF. CDR3 DNA sequence: TGTGCCAGCAGTCGGCCTACAGGGGGCGGCTATGGCTACACCTTC.

The genes are TRBV6-6 and TRBJ2-6; no firm D call. CDR3 length equals 15 residues. V lost 5 bases and J 0 bases, leaving 8 bases between the germline ends. Germline-derived CDR1 and CDR2 are MNHNY and SVGAGI (reference sequence). Here the CDR3 reads CASSPEFSGANVLTF. CDR3 coding DNA: TGTGCCAGCAGTCCCGAGTTCTCTGGGGCCAACGTCCTGACTTTC.

J is TRBJ2-3 and V is TRBV9, with TRBD2 as a possible D gene (6 bases). The CDR3 has 14 residues. Germline values: CDR1 SGDLS, CDR2 YYNGEE. Between the trimmed V and J ends, which lost 2 bases and 4 bases, there was a span of 11 bases. The CDR3 DNA reads as TGTGCCAGCAGCGTTGGAGGGCCTGCAGATACGCAGTATTTT. The encoded protein is CASSVGGPADTQYF.